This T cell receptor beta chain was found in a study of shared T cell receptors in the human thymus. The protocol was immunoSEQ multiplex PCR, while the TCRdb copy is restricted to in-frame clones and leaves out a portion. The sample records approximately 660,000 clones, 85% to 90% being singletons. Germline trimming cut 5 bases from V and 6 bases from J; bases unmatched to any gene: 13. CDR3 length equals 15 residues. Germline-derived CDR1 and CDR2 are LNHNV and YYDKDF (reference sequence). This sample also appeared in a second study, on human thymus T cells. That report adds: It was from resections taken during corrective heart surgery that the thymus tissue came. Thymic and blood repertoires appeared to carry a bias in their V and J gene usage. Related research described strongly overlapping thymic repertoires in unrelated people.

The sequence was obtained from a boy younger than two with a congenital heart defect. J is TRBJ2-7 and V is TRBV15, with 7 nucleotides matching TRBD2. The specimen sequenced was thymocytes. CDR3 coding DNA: TGTGCCACCAGCCCGAGGCCGGGACTACCATTCGAGCAGTACTTC. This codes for CATSPRPGLPFEQYF.